This T cell receptor beta chain comes out of a study of blood T cell repertoires in COVID-19. Study at large: From the United States, Italy and Spain came samples of acute and convalescent COVID-19. The cDNA or gDNA used as material had been derived from T cells, B-cell-depleted T cells, or PBMCs.

J was trimmed by 4 bases and V by 1 base; bases with no gene match: 6. Germline V lookup: CDR1 SGHRS, CDR2 YFSETQ. This CDR3 has 17 residues. The repertoire was sequenced with immunoSEQ multiplex PCR; TCRdb's copy has only in-frame clones and lacks some. The data hold roughly 250,000 clones, with about 85% observed a single time. This receptor was obtained from a human donor with COVID-19, enrolled during active disease. The donor label of this sample is uncertain. The chain couples TRBV5-1 to TRBJ2-2; TRBD2 aligns across 11 bases. Sequencing was carried out using peripheral blood. CDR3 in amino acids: CASSLNLGTSGTGELFF. As DNA, the CDR3 is TGCGCCAGCAGCTTGAATCTCGGGACTAGCGGCACCGGGGAGCTGTTTTTT.